One T cell receptor (beta chain) is described in this entry. Its cognate antigen is unknown. This may come from a read error, since a much larger clone is one base off. Germline CDR1 KGHDR, CDR2 SFDVKD. This CDR3 is built from 18 residues. This sample is drawn from a study of T cells in Graves' hyperthyroidism and ophthalmopathy. Study results and limitations: Clonotypes that were expanded in thyroid above 0.001 mostly appeared in blood too.

The investigators amplified TCR beta CDR3 regions from RNA transcripts. An initial round of RT-PCR targeting the TCR CDR3 relied on the HTBI primer set. MiXCR was run by TCRdb on the multiplex PCR reads, yielding one entry per CDR3 protein. Seen here are more than 350,000 distinct CDR3 sequences, around 15% observed once, and the top ten hold under 25%. V gene TRBV24-1 combines with J gene TRBJ2-1; 13 positions match TRBD2. The source material was blood. This sequence was found in a woman aged 60-70 years with Graves' ophthalmopathy. The DNA of the CDR3 is TGTGCCACCAATGATCCTACTAGCGGGAGGGCCTCTTACAATGAGCAGTTCTTC. Translation: CATNDPTSGRASYNEQFF.